This section outlines one T cell receptor (beta chain) sequence together with its context. Its matching antigen is unknown. The data belong to a study of CD8 T cells in Susac syndrome. Turning to the study itself: Patients with Susac syndrome were therapy-naive, treated with corticosteroids, or treated with intravenous immunoglobulin alone when blood was collected. Broader study findings: The authors found no clonal expansion in Susac syndrome CD4+ T cell repertoires.

Germline trimming cut 8 bases from V and 5 bases from J; bases unmatched to any gene: 10. Germline V gene data show CDR1 as SQVTM and CDR2 as ANQGSEA. The CDR3 totals 13 residues. RNA in amounts of roughly 0.5 to 1 ug was reverse transcribed with random hexamers. TCRdb passed the immunoSEQ multiplex PCR reads through MiXCR, listing each CDR3 protein once. The profile shows about 120,000 distinct CDR3 sequences, roughly 95% of them singletons. The origin of this receptor is a human donor with Susac syndrome. The chain recombines TRBV29-1 with TRBJ1-1; TRBD1 matches at 8 bases. Sequencing was carried out using CD4+ T cells from PBMCs. This CDR3 reads CSSDGTGVTEAFF. The CDR3 DNA reads TGCAGCTCCGACGGGACAGGCGTAACTGAAGCTTTCTTT.